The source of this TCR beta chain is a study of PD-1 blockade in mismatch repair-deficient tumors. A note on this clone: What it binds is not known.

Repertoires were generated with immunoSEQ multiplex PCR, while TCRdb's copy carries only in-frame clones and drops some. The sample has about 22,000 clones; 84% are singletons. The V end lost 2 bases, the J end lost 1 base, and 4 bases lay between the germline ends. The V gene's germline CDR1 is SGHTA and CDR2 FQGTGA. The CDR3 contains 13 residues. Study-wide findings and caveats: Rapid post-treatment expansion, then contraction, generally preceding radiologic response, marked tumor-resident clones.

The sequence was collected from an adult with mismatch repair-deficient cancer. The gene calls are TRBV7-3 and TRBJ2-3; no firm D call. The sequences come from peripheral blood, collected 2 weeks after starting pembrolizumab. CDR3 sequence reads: CASSLSGTDTQYF. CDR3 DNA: TGTGCCAGCAGCTTATCGGGCACAGATACGCAGTATTTT. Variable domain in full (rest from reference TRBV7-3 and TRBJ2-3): GAGVSQTPSNKVTEKGKYVELRCDPISGHTALYWYRQSLGQGPEFLIYFQGTGAADDSGLPNDRFFAVRPEGSVSTLKIQRTERGDSAVYLCASSLSGTDTQYFGPGTRLTVL.